The clone carrying this T cell receptor (beta chain) was recorded many times. Its antigen is undetermined. These data belong to a study of regulatory T cells in long-lasting Graves disease. Study results and limitations: There was favoring of TRBV28, TRBJ1-2 and TRBJ2-5 in persistent disease. Study of thyroid tissue was not done, with only peripheral blood studied.

Germline V gene lookup returns CDR1 MNHGY and CDR2 SVAAGI. Trimming removed 4 bases at V and 1 base at J, with 17 bases between. CDR3 length: 16 amino acids. Time point: newly diagnosed GD, antithyroid drugs for less than 3 months. Generation of the TCR library employed RNA extracted from PBMCs. Diagnosis followed American Thyroid Association guidelines for Graves' disease. Arm-PCR with iRepertoire HTBI primers amplified the CDR3 regions for these TCR beta libraries. Per the original methods: Across the samples, identification revealed 55 to 80 TRBV and about 15 TRBJ segments. TCRdb independently ran MiXCR on the multiplex PCR reads; one entry per CDR3 protein. None of the V and J calls come from the authors' own analysis; TCRdb made them. Of 250,000 or so distinct CDR3 sequences in the sample, around 20% were seen once.

This clonotype was sampled from a female donor with Graves disease. This specimen consisted of peripheral blood mononuclear cells (PBMCs), obtained at new diagnosis, from a patient treated with antithyroid drugs. The V gene is TRBV6-9, the J gene TRBJ2-7; the D gene could be TRBD1 or TRBD2 (5 bases each). The CDR3 DNA sequence: TGTGCCAGCAGTTCGGGGCCTCAACTAAGGTCCTACGAGCAGTACTTC. This sequence encodes CASSSGPQLRSYEQYF.